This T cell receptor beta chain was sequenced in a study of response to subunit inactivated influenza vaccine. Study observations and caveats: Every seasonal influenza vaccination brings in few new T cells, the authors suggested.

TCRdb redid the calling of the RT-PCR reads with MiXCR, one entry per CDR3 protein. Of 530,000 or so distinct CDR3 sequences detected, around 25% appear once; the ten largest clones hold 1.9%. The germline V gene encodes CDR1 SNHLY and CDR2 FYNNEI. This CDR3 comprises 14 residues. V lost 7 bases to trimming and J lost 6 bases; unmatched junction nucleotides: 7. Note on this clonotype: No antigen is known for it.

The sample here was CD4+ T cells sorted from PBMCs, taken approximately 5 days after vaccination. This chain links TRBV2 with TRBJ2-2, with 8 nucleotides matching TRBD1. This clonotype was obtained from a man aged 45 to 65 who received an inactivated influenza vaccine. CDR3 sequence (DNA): TGTGCCAGCATGGGGGACAGGTCGGCCGGGGAGCTGTTTTTT. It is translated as CASMGDRSAGELFF.